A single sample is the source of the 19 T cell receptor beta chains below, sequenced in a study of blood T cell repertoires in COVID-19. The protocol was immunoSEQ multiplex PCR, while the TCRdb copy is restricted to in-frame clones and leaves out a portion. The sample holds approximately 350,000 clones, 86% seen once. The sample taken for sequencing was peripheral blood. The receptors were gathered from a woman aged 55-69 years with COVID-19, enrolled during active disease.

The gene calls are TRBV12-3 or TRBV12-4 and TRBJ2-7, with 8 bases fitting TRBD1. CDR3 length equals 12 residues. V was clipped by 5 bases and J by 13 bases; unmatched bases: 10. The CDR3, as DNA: TGTGCCAGCAGTACGGACAGGGCATCGCGATACTTC. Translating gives CASSTDRASRYF.

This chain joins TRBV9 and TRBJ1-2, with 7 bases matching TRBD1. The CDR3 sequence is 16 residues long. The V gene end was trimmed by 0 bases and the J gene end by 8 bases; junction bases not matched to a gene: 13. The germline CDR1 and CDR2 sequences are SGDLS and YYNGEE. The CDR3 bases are TGTGCCAGCAGCGTAGCTACGACAGGGAGGCGTGAGGGCTACACCTTC. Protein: CASSVATTGRREGYTF.

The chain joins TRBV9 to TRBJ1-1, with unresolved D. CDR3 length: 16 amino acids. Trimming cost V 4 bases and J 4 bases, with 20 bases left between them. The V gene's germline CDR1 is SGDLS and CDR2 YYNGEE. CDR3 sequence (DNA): TGTGCCAGCAGCCCCAGGCGGGCCGGGGTAGTCACTGAAGCTTTCTTT. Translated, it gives CASSPRRAGVVTEAFF. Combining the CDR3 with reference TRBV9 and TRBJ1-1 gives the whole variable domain DSGVTQTPKHLITATGQRVTLRCSPRSGDLSVYWYQQSLDQGLQFLIQYYNGEERAKGNILERFSAQQFPDLHSELNLSSLELGDSALYFCASSPRRAGVVTEAFFGQGTRLTVV.

This chain's CDR3 is CASTKDRGFGTEAFF. The CDR3 nucleotides read TGTGCCAGCACTAAGGACAGGGGGTTTGGAACTGAAGCTTTCTTT. The V call is TRBV6-5, the J call TRBJ1-1; TRBD1 matches at 10 bases. The germline V gene has CDR1 MNHEY and CDR2 SVGAGI. V was clipped by 7 bases and J by 5 bases; unmatched bases: 10. This CDR3 has 15 amino acids.

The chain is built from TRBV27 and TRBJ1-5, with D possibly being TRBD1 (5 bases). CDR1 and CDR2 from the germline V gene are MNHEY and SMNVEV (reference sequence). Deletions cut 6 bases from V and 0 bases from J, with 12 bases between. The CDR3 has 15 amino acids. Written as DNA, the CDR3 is TGTGCCAGCAGCTTGACAGCAAATAGCAATCAGCCCCAGCATTTT. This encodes CASSLTANSNQPQHF.

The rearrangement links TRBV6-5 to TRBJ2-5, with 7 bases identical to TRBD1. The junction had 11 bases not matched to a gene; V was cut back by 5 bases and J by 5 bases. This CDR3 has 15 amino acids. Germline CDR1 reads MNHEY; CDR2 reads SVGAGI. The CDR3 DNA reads TGTGCCAGCAGTCTCCAAGGGGGCGTGGGGGAGACCCAGTACTTC. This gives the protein CASSLQGGVGETQYF.

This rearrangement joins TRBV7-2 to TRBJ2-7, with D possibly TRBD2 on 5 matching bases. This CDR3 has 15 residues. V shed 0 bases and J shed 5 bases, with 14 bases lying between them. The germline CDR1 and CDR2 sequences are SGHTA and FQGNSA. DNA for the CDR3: TGTGCCAGCAGCTTAGCGCAGAACTACGGGAACGAGCAGTACTTC. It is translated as CASSLAQNYGNEQYF.

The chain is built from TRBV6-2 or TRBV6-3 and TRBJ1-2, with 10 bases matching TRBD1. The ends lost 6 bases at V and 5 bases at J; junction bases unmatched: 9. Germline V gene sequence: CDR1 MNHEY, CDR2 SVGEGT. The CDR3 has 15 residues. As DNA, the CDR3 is TGTGCCAGCAGCAACCGGGACAGGGGTGATTATGGCTACACCTTC. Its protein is CASSNRDRGDYGYTF.

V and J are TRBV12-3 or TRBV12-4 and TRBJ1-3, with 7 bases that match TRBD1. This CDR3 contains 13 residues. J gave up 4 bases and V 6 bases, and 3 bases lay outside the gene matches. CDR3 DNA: TGTGCCAGCAGGCGACAGGGAGGAAACACCATATATTTT. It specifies CASRRQGGNTIYF.

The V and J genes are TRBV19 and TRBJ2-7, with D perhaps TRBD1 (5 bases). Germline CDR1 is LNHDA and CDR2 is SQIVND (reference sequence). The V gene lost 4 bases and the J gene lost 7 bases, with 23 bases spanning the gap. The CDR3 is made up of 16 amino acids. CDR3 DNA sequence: TGTGCCAGTAGTAAGCTACAGGAGACCCCCCTCTCTGAGCAGTACTTC. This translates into CASSKLQETPLSEQYF.

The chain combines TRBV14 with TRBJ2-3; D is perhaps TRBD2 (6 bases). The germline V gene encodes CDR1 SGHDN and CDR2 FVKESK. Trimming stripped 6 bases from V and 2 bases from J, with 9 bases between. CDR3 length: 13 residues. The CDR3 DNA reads TGTGCCAGCAGTGGGGGGAACACAGATACGCAGTATTTT. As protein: CASSGGNTDTQYF.

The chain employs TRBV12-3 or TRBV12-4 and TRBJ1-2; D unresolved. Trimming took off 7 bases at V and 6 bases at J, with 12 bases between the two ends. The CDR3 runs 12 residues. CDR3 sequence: CASNLGPDGYTF. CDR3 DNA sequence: TGTGCCAGCAATTTGGGCCCGGATGGCTACACCTTC.

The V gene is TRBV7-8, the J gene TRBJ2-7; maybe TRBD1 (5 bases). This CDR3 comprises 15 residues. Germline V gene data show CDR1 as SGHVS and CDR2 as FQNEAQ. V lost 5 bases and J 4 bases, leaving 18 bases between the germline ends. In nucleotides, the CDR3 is TGTGCCAGCAGCCTACTTCAGGGCGGACCGTACGAGCAGTACTTC. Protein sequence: CASSLLQGGPYEQYF. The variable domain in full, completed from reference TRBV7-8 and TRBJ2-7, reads GAGVSQSPRYKVAKRGQDVALRCDPISGHVSLFWYQQALGQGPEFLTYFQNEAQLDKSGLPSDRFFAERPEGSVSTLKIQRTQQEDSAVYLCASSLLQGGPYEQYFGPGTRLTVT.

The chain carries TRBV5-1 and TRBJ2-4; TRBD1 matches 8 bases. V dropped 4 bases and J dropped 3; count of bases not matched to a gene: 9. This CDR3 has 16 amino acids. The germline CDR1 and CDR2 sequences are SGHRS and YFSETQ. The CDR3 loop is CASSGSGGAVKNIQYF. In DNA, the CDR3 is TGCGCCAGCAGCGGTTCAGGGGGCGCGGTCAAAAACATTCAGTACTTC.

CDR3 nucleotides: TGTGCCAGCAGCTTAGCGGGGGAGACCACAGATACGCAGTATTTT. Its protein is CASSLAGETTDTQYF. The V call is TRBV7-3, the J call TRBJ2-3, with 7 bases fitting TRBD2. With 2 bases clipped from V and 2 bases from J, the junction kept 4 bases outside the gene matches. The V gene's germline CDR1 is SGHTA and CDR2 FQGTGA. CDR3 length: 15 residues.

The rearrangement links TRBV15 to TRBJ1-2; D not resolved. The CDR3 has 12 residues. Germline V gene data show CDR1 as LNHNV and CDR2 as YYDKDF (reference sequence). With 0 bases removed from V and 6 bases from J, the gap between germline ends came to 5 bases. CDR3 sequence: CATSRENNGYTF. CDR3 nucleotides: TGTGCCACCAGCAGAGAAAACAATGGCTACACCTTC.

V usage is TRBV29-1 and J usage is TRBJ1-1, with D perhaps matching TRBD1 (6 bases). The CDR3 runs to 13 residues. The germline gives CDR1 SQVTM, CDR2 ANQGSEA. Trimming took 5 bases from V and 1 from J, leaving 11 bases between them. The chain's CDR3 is CSVTGQPNTEAFF. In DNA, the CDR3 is TGCAGCGTTACCGGACAGCCGAACACTGAAGCTTTCTTT.

CDR3 in amino acids: CASSTGTGFGNSPLHF. The CDR3 DNA sequence: TGCGCCAGCAGCACCGGGACAGGGTTCGGGAATTCACCCCTCCACTTT. The chain links TRBV5-1 to TRBJ1-6; 9 positions agree with TRBD1. The CDR3 extends over 16 amino acids. V dropped 4 bases and J dropped 7; count of bases not matched to a gene: 9. Germline lookup yields CDR1 SGHRS and CDR2 YFSETQ.

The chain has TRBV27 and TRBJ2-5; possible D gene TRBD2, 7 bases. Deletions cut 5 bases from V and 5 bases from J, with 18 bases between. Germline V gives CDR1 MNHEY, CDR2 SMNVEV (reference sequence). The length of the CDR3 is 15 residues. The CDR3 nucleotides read TGTGCCAGCAGTCTAATGAGGGGGGGCCTTGAGACCCAGTACTTC. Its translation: CASSLMRGGLETQYF.